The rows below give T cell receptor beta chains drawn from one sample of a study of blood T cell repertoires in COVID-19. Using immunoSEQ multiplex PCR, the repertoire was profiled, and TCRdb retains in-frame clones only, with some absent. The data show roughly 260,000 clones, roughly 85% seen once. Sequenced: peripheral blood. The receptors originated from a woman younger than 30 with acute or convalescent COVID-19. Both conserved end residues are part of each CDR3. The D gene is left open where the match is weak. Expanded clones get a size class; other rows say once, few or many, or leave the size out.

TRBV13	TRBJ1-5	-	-	TGTGCCAGCAGCTCGTTACAGGGTGGCGGCAATCAGCCCCAGCATTTT	CASSSLQGGGNQPQHF
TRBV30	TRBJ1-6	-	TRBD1	TGTGCCTGGACCCCGGGACAGGGGAATTCACCCCTCCACTTT	CAWTPGQGNSPLHF
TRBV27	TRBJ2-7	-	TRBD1	TGTGCCAGCAGTTTACCGAGTAACCCAGGGACAGCCGAGCAGTACTTC	CASSLPSNPGTAEQYF
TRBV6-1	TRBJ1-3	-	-	TGTGCCAGCAGTGAATTAAAGGGAGGAGGTTCTGGAAACACCATATATTTT	CASSELKGGGSGNTIYF
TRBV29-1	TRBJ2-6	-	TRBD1	TGCAGCGTAGACGGGACAGGGGTCTCTGGGGCCAACGTCCTGACTTTC	CSVDGTGVSGANVLTF
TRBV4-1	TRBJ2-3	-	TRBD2	TGCGCCAGCAGCCAAGATTTGGGACTAGCGGGAATTTCGGATACGCAGTATTTT	CASSQDLGLAGISDTQYF
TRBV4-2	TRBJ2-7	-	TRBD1	TGTGCCAGCAGCCAAGGGGGTCGGACAGGCCTTGCCTACGAGCAGTACTTC	CASSQGGRTGLAYEQYF
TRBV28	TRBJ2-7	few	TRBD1	TGTGCCAGCAGTTGGGACAGAGTCTCCTACGAGCAGTACTTC	CASSWDRVSYEQYF
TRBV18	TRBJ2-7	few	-	TGTGCCAGCTCATCCGGGACTTACTCCTACGAGCAGTACTTC	CASSSGTYSYEQYF
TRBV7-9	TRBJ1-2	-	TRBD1	TGTGCCAGCAGCTTGGGACAGAACTTCTATGGCTACACCTTC	CASSLGQNFYGYTF
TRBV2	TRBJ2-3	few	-	TGTGCCAGTCCAGGGACTTTAGGGTATTTT	CASPGTLGYF
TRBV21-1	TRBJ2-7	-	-	TGTGCCAGCAGCACGAAATTGGGACTACCGGGACAGGGGGCGTGGGTTAGCTCCTACGAGCAGTACTTC	CASSTKLGLPGQGAWVSSYEQYF
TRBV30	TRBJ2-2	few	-	TGTGCCTGGAGGAGGCAGGGCCGGGAGCTGTTTTTT	CAWRRQGRELFF
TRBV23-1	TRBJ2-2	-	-	TGCGCCAGCAGACCTCCCGGGGTCCCTGCGAACACCGGGGAGCTGTTTTTT	CASRPPGVPANTGELFF
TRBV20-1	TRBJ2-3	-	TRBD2	TGCAGTGCTAGTCGGCGGGAGGGCCGGGGCACAGATACGCAGTATTTT	CSASRREGRGTDTQYF
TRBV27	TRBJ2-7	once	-	TGTGCCAGCAGTTTAGGCGAACTAGCTTACGAGCAGTACTTC	CASSLGELAYEQYF
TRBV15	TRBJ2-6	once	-	TGTGCCACCTCGGAGGAGGCTGGGGCCAACGTCCTGACTTTC	CATSEEAGANVLTF
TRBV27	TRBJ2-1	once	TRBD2	TGTGCCAGCAGTTTATATAGCGGGAGGTTAGCCTACAATGAGCAGTTCTTC	CASSLYSGRLAYNEQFF
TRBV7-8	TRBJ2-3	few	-	TGTGCCAGCAGCTCGGAGCGGGCAGATACGCAGTATTTT	CASSSERADTQYF
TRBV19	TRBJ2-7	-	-	TGTGCCAGTAGTATAGACGCGGCTACATCCGAGCAGTACTTC	CASSIDAATSEQYF
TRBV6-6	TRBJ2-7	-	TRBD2	TGTGCCAGCAGCCAGGGACTAGCGGGCGACATTTACGAGCAGTACTTC	CASSQGLAGDIYEQYF
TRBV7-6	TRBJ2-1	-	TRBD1	TGTGCCAGCAGCTCTCTTCCGGGACAGGGAGACAATGAGCAGTTCTTC	CASSSLPGQGDNEQFF
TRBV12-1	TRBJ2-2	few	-	TGTGCCAGCAGCCCACCACTGAAAACCGGGGAGCTGTTTTTT	CASSPPLKTGELFF
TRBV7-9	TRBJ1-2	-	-	TGTGCCAGCAGCGCGACCGGGGCTAACTATGGCTACACCTTC	CASSATGANYGYTF
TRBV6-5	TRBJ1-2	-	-	TGTGCCAGCAGTTACACTGGGCTGAACTATGGCTACACCTTC	CASSYTGLNYGYTF
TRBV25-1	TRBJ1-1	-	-	TGTGCCAGCAGTGAATACTCCGGGGGGGAAGCTTTCTTT	CASSEYSGGEAFF
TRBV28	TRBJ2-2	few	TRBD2	TGTGCCAGCAGTTTTTTGCGGGAGATGATCGGGGAGCTGTTTTTT	CASSFLREMIGELFF
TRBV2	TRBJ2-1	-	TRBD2	TGTGCCAGCAGCGGGACTAGCGGTTACAATGAGCAGTTCTTC	CASSGTSGYNEQFF
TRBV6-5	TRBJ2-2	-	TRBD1	TGTGCCAGCAGTTCGCAGGGGGCTCCCACCGGGGAGCTGTTTTTT	CASSSQGAPTGELFF
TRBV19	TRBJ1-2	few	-	TGTGCCAGTAGTCGAGTCGGGTATAGCTATGGCTACACCTTC	CASSRVGYSYGYTF
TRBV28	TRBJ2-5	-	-	TGTGCCAGCAGTTTATTAGGGGGTCTAGAGACCCAGTACTTC	CASSLLGGLETQYF
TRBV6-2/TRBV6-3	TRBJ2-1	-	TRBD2	TGTGCCAGCAGCCTGGGACTAGCGGGAGTCGGGAATGAGCAGTTCTTC	CASSLGLAGVGNEQFF
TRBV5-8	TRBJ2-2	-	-	TGTGCCAGCAGCTCCTTCACGGGAGACTACACCGGGGAGCTGTTTTTT	CASSSFTGDYTGELFF
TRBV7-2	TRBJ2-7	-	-	TGTGCCAGCACCCTAGGTAGCGGATCCTACGAGCAGTACTTC	CASTLGSGSYEQYF
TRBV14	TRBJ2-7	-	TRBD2	TGTGCCAGCAGCCAAGTAGCGGGAGGCCCCCTCGAGCAGTACTTC	CASSQVAGGPLEQYF
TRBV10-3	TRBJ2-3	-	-	TGTGCCATCTCACGCTACTCTAGCACAGATACGCAGTATTTT	CAISRYSSTDTQYF
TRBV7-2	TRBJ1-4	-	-	TGTGCCAGCAGCCTACGGGTCCTTGCCCAAAATGAAAAACTGTTTTTT	CASSLRVLAQNEKLFF
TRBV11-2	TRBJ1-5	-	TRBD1	TGTGCCAGCAGCTTAAACGGACAGGGAGGAGAACAGCCCCAGCATTTT	CASSLNGQGGEQPQHF
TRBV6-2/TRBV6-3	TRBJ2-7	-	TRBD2	TGTGCCAGCAGTTACGGGACTAGCGGAACCTACGAGCAGTACTTC	CASSYGTSGTYEQYF